The text below deals with one T cell receptor (beta chain). Its antigen is currently unknown. The sample is drawn from a study of tumor-infiltrating lymphocytes in primary liver carcinoma. Study-wide background: Ranging in age from 30 to 69 years, the patients were men and women. Stage T1-T3 N0M0 tumors spanned about 4.2 to 10 cm.

Using a constant-region primer together with ProtoScript II reverse transcriptase, TCR beta cDNA was made from approximately 500 ng of total RNA. Slightly modified ARM-PCR with three nested multiplex PCR rounds yielded TCR beta libraries. Both of the initial two PCR rounds ran for 10 cycles and employed TRBV1-TRBV30 forward primers alongside a C-beta reverse primer. TCRdb re-called the multiplex PCR reads with MiXCR, one entry per CDR3 protein. The data show hundreds of thousands of distinct CDR3 sequences, 60% to 80% seen once. Study observations and caveats: Tumor region pairs shared more overlap than did tumor-adjacent and tumor-blood pairs. The bulk unsorted samples meant that CD4+ and CD8+ repertoires went uncompared.

Researchers drew blood RNA from unsorted whole blood and extracted germline DNA as well. Germline V lookup: CDR1 SEHNR, CDR2 FQNEAQ (reference sequence). Trimming stripped 6 bases from V and 1 base from J, with 13 bases between. This CDR3 is built from 16 residues. V and J are TRBV7-9 and TRBJ2-6, with D possibly being TRBD1 (6 bases). The source is a middle-aged man with primary liver carcinoma and hepatitis B virus infection. The sample was peripheral blood. CDR3 in amino acids: CASSLQTGSGANVLTF. Here the CDR3 DNA reads TGTGCCAGCAGTCTCCAAACAGGGTCTGGGGCCAACGTCCTGACTTTC.